This T cell receptor beta chain was sequenced during a study of regulatory T cells in long-lasting Graves disease. About the study: For a period under 3 months, newly diagnosed Graves' patients had taken antithyroid drugs.

Time point specified: newly diagnosed GD, antithyroid drugs for less than 3 months. Construction of the TCR library relied on RNA isolated from PBMCs. Patients hailed from an endocrinology department in Xi'an, China. V was shortened by 5 bases and J by 6 bases, with 19 bases between the two germline ends. The CDR3 extends over 15 amino acids. Germline CDR1 reads SGHAT; CDR2 reads FQNNGV. Library construction for TCR beta used iRepertoire HTBI primers and Arm-PCR of CDR3 regions. One entry per CDR3 protein, called by TCRdb with MiXCR from the multiplex PCR reads. The sample has a few hundred thousand distinct CDR3 sequences, around 17% seen once; the top ten hold 25% to 30%. As for this clonotype: What it binds is unknown.

Whole-study findings and limits: Among the persistent patients, 2,500 to 3,000 public clonotypes were shared, more than the roughly 970 shared among new patients.

These same records also appear under a second study, on T cells in Graves' hyperthyroidism and ophthalmopathy. That investigation notes: The HTBI primer set was used in a first-round RT-PCR of the TCR CDR3.

This TCR was sampled from a middle-aged man with Graves disease. V and J are TRBV11-2 and TRBJ1-2; weak D call: TRBD1 (6 bases). Sample: peripheral blood mononuclear cells (PBMCs), taken at new diagnosis, from a patient treated with antithyroid drugs. The CDR3 loop reads CASSPPAPGGDGYTF. Written as DNA, the CDR3 is TGTGCCAGCAGCCCCCCGGCCCCCGGGGGCGATGGCTACACCTTC.